These T cell receptor beta chains were read from a single sample in a study of identical twins. TCRdb re-analysed the 5' RACE reads in MiXCR, keeping a single row per CDR3 protein. The table lists approximately 230,000 distinct CDR3 sequences, 5.5% to 7.5% of them singletons. The same data also went into a second study, on T cells expressing NK-cell markers.

Specimen: CD8+ T cells sorted from blood. These receptors were taken from a woman younger than 30 in good health. Each CDR3 is given with its conserved first and last residue. The order of the fields is clone size, V gene, D gene, J gene, CDR3 DNA, CDR3 protein. A D gene is named only where the DNA matches it firmly. A clone size is listed for some rows: how often the clone was seen (once, few, many), or a class if it is expanded.

few,TRBV12-3/TRBV12-4,-,TRBJ1-1,TGTGCCAGCAGTAGCAGGGCGGACACTGAAGCTTTCTTT,CASSSRADTEAFF
once,TRBV19,-,TRBJ1-3,TGTGCCAGTAGTATCTGGACGGTGTGGAACACCATATATTTT,CASSIWTVWNTIYF
few,TRBV7-2,-,TRBJ2-2,TGTGCCAGCAGCTCCGGCGGACTCCTGAACACCGGGGAGCTGTTTTTT,CASSSGGLLNTGELFF
-,TRBV6-2/TRBV6-3,-,TRBJ1-5,TGTGCCAGCAGGACAGGAACTAATCAGCCCCAGCATTTT,CASRTGTNQPQHF
-,TRBV29-1,TRBD1,TRBJ1-2,TGCAGCGTTGAGCCGACAGGGGGCCCTTACAACTATGGCTACACCTTC,CSVEPTGGPYNYGYTF
few,TRBV7-9,-,TRBJ2-4,TGTGCCAGCAGCTCAACAACTAACGCCAAAAACATTCAGTACTTC,CASSSTTNAKNIQYF
-,TRBV6-5,-,TRBJ2-7,TGTGCCAGCAGTTACGCCTCCCGGACTTTCGATGAGCAGTACTTC,CASSYASRTFDEQYF
few,TRBV6-1,-,TRBJ2-3,TGTGCCAGCACCGTGAGACCCAGGGTTCCAGATACGCAGTATTTT,CASTVRPRVPDTQYF
-,TRBV7-6,-,TRBJ1-5,TGTGCCAGCAGCTTAGCGGGTGATGGGGGGCCCCAGCATTTT,CASSLAGDGGPQHF
few,TRBV6-4,-,TRBJ2-3,TGTGCCAGCAGTGAAGCACCCACAGATACGCAGTATTTT,CASSEAPTDTQYF
few,TRBV7-9,TRBD1,TRBJ1-6,TGTGCCAGCAGCTCCAACCGGGACAGCTATAATTCACCCCTCCACTTT,CASSSNRDSYNSPLHF
few,TRBV12-3/TRBV12-4,-,TRBJ1-4,TGTGCCAGCCGGGTTGGACTAGGGGAAAAACTGTTTTTT,CASRVGLGEKLFF
few,TRBV7-2,-,TRBJ2-7,TGTGCCAGCAGCCGCTATTCCTACGAGCAGTACTTC,CASSRYSYEQYF
-,TRBV6-1,TRBD1,TRBJ1-2,TGTGCCAGCAGTCCGGGACAGGGCCGCTATGGCTACACCTTC,CASSPGQGRYGYTF
few,TRBV29-1,TRBD2,TRBJ2-1,TGCAGCGTTGAAGGGATCGGGGAGGCAAGCGGGAGGGCCGCCTACAATGAGCAGTTCTTC,CSVEGIGEASGRAAYNEQFF
-,TRBV20-1,-,TRBJ1-5,TGCAGTGCTAGAGATGATCAAGGGAATCAGCCCCAGCATTTT,CSARDDQGNQPQHF
many,TRBV12-3/TRBV12-4,-,TRBJ2-1,TGTGCCAGCAGTAGCCTGACGGGGGAGGATGAGCAGTTCTTC,CASSSLTGEDEQFF